The clone carrying this T cell receptor beta chain was recorded at least ten times. Its target is not known. TCRdb redid the calling of the 5' RACE reads with MiXCR, one entry per CDR3 protein. The sample has hundreds of thousands of distinct CDR3 sequences, 8% to 9% seen once. The source of the sample is a study of identical twins. General observations from the study: Researchers reported weaker excess twin sharing in beta out-of-frame sequences. Fewer insertions were carried by abundant cord blood beta clonotypes, but none was seen in memory repertoires. There was an excess of low generation probability in the out-of-frame alpha sequences that twins shared.

The trim removed 6 bases at V and 8 bases at J, leaving 12 bases unmatched. Germline values: CDR1 SGHTA, CDR2 FQGNSA. The CDR3 has 15 residues. The data were also submitted as part of a second study, on yellow fever vaccine responses in identical twins. From that second work: The T cell response to vaccination in identical twins was reportedly partly convergent and partly personalized.

The sample comprised PBMCs. This TCR derives from a woman aged 18-30 years in good health. The chain couples TRBV7-2 to TRBJ2-1; 8 bases line up with TRBD2. CDR3 protein: CASRPPGLVGDEQFF. The CDR3 nucleotides read TGTGCCAGCAGGCCCCCGGGACTAGTAGGCGATGAGCAGTTCTTC.